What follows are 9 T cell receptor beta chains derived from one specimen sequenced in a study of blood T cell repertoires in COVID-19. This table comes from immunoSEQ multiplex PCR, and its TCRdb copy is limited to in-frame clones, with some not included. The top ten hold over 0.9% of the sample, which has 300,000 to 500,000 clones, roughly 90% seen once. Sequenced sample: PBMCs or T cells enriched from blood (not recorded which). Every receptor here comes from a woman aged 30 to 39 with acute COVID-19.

The CDR3 DNA reads TGTGCCAGCTCACCACCGTCACCGGGGGTCACTGAAGCTTTCTTT. This translates into CASSPPSPGVTEAFF. The chain has TRBV18 and TRBJ1-1; D possibly corresponds to TRBD1 (5 bases). The length of the CDR3 is 15 residues. The germline V and J ends were trimmed by 0 bases and 4 bases, with 12 bases remaining between them. In germline, CDR1 is KGHSH, CDR2 LQKENI. Full variable domain (missing parts from reference TRBV18 and TRBJ1-1): NAGVMQNPRHLVRRRGQEARLRCSPMKGHSHVYWYRQLPEEGLKFMVYLQKENIIDESGMPKERFSAEFPKEGPSILRIQQVVRGDSAAYFCASSPPSPGVTEAFFGQGTRLTVV.

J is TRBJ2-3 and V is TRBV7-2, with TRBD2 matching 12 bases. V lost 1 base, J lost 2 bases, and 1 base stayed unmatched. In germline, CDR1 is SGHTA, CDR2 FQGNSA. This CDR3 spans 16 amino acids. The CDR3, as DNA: TGTGCCAGCAGCTTAGGACTAGCGGGGGCCACAGATACGCAGTATTTT. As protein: CASSLGLAGATDTQYF.

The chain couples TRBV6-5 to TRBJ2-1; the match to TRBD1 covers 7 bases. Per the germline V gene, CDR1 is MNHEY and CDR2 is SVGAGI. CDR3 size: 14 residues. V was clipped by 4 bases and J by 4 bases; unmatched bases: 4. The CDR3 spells CASSLGQRYNEQFF. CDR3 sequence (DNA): TGTGCCAGCAGTTTGGGACAGAGATACAATGAGCAGTTCTTC.

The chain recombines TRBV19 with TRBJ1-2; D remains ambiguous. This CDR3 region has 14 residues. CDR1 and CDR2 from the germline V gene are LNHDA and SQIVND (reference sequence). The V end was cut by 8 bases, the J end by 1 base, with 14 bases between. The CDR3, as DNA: TGTGCCAGTCGCTTCCCCGGCGGTAACTATGGCTACACCTTC. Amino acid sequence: CASRFPGGNYGYTF.

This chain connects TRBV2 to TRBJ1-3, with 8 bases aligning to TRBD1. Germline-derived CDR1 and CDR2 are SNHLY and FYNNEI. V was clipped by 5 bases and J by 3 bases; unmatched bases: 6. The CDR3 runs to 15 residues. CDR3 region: CASSSDRVGGNTIYF. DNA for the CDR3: TGTGCCAGCAGTTCGGACAGGGTCGGTGGAAACACCATATATTTT.

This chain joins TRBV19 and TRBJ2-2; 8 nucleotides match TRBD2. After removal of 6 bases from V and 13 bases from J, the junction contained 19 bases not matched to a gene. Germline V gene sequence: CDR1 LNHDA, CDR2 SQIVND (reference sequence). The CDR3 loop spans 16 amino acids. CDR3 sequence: CASRRPGLELSGVLFF. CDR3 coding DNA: TGTGCCAGTAGGCGTCCGGGACTAGAACTGTCTGGAGTGCTGTTTTTT.

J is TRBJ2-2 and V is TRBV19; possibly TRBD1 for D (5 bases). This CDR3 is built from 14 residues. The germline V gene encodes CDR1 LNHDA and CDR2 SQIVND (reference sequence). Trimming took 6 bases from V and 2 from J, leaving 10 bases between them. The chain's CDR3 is CASRRQKNTGELFF. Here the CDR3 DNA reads TGTGCCAGTAGACGACAGAAAAACACCGGGGAGCTGTTTTTT. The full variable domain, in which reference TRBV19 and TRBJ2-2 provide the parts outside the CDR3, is DGGITQSPKYLFRKEGQNVTLSCEQNLNHDAMYWYRQDPGQGLRLIYYSQIVNDFQKGDIAEGYSVSREKKESFPLTVTSAQKNPTAFYLCASRRQKNTGELFFGEGSRLTVL.

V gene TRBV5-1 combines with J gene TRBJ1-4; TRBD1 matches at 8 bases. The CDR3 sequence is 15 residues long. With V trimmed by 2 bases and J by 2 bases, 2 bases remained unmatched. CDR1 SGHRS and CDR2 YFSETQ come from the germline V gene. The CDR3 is CASSLQGGTNEKLFF. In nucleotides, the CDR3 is TGCGCCAGCAGCTTACAGGGGGGGACTAATGAAAAACTGTTTTTT.

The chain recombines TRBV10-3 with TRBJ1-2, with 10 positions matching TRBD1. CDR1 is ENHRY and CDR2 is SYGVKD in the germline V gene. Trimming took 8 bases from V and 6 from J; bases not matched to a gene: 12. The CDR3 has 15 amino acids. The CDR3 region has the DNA TGTGCCATCCGAGAGCCCGGGACAGGGGAAGATGGCTACACCTTC. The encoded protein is CAIREPGTGEDGYTF.